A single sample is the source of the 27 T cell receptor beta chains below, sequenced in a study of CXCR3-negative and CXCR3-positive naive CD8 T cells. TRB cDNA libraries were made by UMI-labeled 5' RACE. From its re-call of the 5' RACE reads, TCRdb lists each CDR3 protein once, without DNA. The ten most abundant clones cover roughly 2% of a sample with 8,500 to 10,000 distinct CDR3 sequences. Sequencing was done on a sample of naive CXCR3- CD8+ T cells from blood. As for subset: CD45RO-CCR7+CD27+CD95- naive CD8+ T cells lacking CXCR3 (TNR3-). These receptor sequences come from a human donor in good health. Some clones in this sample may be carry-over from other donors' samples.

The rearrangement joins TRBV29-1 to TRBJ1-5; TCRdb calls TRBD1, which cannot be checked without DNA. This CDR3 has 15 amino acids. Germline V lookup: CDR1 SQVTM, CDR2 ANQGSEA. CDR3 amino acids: CSVEPETGWNQPQHF.

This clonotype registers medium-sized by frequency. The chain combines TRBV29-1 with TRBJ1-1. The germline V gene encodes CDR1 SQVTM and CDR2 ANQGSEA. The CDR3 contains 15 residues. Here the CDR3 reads CSVGVVRVMNTEAFF.

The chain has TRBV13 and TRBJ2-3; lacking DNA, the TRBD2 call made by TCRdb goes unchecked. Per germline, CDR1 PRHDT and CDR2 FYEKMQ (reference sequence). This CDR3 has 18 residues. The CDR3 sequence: CASSSRLASLEHTDTQYF.

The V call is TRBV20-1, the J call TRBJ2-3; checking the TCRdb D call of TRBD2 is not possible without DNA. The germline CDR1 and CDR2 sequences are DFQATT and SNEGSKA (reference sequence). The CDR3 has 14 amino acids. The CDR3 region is CSATNKAGPDTQYF.

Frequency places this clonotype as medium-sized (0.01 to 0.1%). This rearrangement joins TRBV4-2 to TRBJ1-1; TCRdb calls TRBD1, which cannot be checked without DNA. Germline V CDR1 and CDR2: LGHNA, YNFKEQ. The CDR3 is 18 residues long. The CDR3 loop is CASRPPTIGQGTNTEAFF.

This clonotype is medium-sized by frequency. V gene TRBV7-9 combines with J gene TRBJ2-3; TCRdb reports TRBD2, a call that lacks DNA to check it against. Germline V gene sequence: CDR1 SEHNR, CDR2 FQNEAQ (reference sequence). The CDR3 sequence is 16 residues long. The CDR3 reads CASSSLAGLGADTQYF.

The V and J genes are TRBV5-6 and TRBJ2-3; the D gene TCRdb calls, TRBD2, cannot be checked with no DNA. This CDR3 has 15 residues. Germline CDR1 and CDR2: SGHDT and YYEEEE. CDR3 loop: CARTLEDFTWDTQYF.

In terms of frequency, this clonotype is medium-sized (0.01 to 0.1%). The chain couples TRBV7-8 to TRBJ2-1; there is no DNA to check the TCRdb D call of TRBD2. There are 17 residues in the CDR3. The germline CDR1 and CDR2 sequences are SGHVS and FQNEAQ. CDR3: CASSFGLAGGRYNEQFF.

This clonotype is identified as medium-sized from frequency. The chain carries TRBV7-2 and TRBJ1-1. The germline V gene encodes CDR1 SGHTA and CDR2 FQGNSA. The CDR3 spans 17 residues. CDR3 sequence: CASSSRADTEKNTEAFF.

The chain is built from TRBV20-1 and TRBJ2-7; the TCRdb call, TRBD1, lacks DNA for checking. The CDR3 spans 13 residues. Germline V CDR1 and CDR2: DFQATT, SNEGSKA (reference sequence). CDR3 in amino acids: CSARAGQGYEQYF.

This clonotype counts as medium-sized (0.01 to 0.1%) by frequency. CDR3 sequence reads: CASLGAGTDQPQHF. The chain carries TRBV6-6 and TRBJ1-5; no DNA is available, so the TRBD1 call from TCRdb remains unchecked. Germline V gives CDR1 MNHNY, CDR2 SVGAGI (reference sequence). This CDR3 contains 14 residues.

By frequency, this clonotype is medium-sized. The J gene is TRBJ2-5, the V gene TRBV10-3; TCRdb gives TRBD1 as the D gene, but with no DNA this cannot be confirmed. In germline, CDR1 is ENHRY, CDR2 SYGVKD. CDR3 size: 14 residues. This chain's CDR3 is CAISELDRKETQYF.

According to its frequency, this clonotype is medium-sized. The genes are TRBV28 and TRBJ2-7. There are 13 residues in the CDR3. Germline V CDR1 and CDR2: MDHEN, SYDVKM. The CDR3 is CASKTTGSYEQYF.

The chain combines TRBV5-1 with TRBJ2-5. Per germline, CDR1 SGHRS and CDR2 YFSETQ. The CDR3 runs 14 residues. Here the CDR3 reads CASSPAYSQETQYF. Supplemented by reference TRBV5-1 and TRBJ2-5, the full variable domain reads KAGVTQTPRYLIKTRGQQVTLSCSPISGHRSVSWYQQTPGQGLQFLFEYFSETQRNKGNFPGRFSGRQFSNSRSEMNVSTLELGDSALYLCASSPAYSQETQYFGPGTRLLVL.

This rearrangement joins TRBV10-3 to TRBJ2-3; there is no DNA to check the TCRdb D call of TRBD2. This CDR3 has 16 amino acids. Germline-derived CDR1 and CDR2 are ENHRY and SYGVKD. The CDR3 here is CAISVGAGGQADTQYF.

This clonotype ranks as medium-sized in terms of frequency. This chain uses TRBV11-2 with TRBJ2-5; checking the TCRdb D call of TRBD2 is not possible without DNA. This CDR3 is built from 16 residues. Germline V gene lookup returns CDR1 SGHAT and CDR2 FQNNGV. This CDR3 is CASSTLSGLARETQYF.

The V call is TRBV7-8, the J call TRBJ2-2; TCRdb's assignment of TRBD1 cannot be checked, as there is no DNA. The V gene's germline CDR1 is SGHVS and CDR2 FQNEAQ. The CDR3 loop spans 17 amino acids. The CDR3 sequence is CASSLPNTGGGTGELFF. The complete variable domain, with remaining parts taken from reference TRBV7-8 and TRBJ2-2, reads GAGVSQSPRYKVAKRGQDVALRCDPISGHVSLFWYQQALGQGPEFLTYFQNEAQLDKSGLPSDRFFAERPEGSVSTLKIQRTQQEDSAVYLCASSLPNTGGGTGELFFGEGSRLTVL.

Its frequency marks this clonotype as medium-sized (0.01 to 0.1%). CDR3: CSVGGGPYEQYF. The chain has TRBV29-1 and TRBJ2-7. Germline CDR1 reads SQVTM; CDR2 reads ANQGSEA. This CDR3 has 12 amino acids.

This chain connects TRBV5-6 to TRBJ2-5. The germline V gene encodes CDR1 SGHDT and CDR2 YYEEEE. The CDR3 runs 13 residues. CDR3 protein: CASSLRYQETQYF.

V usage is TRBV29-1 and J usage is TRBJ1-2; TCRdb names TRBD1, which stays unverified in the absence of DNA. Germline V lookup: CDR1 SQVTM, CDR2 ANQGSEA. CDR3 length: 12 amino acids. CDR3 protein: CSVPDRDHGYTF.

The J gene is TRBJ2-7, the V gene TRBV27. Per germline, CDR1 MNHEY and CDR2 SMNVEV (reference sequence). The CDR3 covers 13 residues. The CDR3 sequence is CASSPPWSYEQYF.

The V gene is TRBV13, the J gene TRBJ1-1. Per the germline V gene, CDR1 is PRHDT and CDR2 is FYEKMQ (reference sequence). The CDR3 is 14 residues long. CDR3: CDSSPQSAGTEASF.

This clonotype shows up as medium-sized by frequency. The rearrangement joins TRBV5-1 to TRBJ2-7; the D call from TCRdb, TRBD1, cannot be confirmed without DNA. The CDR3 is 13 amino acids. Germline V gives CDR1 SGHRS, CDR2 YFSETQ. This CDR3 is CASRHDRDHEQYF.

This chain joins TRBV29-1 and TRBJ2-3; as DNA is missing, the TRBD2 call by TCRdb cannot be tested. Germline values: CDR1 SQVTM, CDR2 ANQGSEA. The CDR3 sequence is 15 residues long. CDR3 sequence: CSGYTSGRITDTQYF.

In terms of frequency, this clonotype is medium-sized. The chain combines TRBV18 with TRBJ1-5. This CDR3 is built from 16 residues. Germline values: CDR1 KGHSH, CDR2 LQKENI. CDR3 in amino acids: CASSPRDVYPNQPQHF.

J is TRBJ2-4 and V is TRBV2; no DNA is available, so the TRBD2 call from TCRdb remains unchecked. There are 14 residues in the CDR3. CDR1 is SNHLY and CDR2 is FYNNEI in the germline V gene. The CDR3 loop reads CASSEGGGEDIQYF. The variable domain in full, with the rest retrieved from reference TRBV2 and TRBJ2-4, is EPEVTQTPSHQVTQMGQEVILRCVPISNHLYFYWYRQILGQKVEFLVSFYNNEISEKSEIFDDQFSVERPDGSNFTLKIRSTKLEDSAMYFCASSEGGGEDIQYFGAGTRLSVL.

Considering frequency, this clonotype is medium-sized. The chain's CDR3 is CASSFSLRGFNYGYTF. The rearrangement joins TRBV7-6 to TRBJ1-2; the D call from TCRdb, TRBD1, cannot be confirmed without DNA. There are 16 residues in the CDR3. CDR1 and CDR2 (germline): SGHVS, FNYEAQ.